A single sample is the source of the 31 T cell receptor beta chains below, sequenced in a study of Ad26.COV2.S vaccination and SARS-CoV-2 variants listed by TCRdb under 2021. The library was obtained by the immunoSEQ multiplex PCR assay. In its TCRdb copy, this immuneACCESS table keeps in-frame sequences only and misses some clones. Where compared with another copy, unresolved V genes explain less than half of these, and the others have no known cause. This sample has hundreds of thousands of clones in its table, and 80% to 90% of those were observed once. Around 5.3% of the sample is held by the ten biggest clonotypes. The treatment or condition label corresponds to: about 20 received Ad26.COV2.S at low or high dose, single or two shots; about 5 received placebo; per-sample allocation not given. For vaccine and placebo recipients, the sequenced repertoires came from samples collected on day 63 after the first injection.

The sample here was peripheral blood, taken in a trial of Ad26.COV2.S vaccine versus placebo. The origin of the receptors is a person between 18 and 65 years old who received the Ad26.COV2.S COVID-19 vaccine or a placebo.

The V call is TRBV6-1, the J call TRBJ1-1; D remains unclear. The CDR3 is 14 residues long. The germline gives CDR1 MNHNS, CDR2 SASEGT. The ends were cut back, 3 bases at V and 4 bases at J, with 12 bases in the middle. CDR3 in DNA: TGTGCCAGCAGTGATACAGCGGTGCGCACTGAAGCTTTCTTT. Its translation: CASSDTAVRTEAFF.

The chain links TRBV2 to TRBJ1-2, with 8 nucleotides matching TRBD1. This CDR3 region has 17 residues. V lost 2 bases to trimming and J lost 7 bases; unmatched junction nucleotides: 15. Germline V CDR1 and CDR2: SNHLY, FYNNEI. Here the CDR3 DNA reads TGTGCCAGCAGTGAATTCCAAGGACAGGGACTTGGTTTTGGCTACACCTTC. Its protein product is CASSEFQGQGLGFGYTF.

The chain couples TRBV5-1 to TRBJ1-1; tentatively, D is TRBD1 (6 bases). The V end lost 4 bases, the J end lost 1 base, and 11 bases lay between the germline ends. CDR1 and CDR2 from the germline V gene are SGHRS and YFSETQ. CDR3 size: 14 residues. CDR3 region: CASSGATGNTEAFF. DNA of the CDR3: TGCGCCAGCAGCGGAGCGACAGGGAACACTGAAGCTTTCTTT.

The CDR3 loop is CASSFTGTGVGQETQYF. For the CDR3, the DNA is TGCGCCAGCAGCTTTACCGGGACAGGGGTTGGTCAAGAGACCCAGTACTTC. The chain couples TRBV5-1 to TRBJ2-5; TRBD1 matches 10 bases. The length of the CDR3 is 17 residues. CDR1 SGHRS and CDR2 YFSETQ come from the germline V gene. With 2 bases clipped from V and 2 bases from J, the junction kept 9 bases outside the gene matches.

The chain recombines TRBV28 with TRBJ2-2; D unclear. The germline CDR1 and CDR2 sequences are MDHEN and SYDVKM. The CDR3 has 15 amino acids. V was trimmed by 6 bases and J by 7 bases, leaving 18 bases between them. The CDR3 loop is CASSLLKLTRGELFF. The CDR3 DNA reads TGTGCCAGCAGCTTACTAAAACTTACCCGCGGGGAGCTGTTTTTT.

The CDR3 nucleotides read TGTGCCACCAGCTCTGACCTGAGGACAGGGCGGCTAGCCAAAAACATTCAGTACTTC. It encodes CATSSDLRTGRLAKNIQYF. V gene TRBV15 combines with J gene TRBJ2-4, with TRBD1 matching 8 bases. This CDR3 is built from 19 residues. Trimming at V came to 5 bases and at J to 0 bases, leaving 15 bases not matched to a gene. The germline gives CDR1 LNHNV, CDR2 YYDKDF (reference sequence).

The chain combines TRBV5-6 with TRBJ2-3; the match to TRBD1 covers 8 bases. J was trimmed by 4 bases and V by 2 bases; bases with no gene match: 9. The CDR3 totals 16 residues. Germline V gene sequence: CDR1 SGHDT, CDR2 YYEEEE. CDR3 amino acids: CASSLTQGVSADTQYF. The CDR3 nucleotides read TGTGCCAGCAGCTTAACACAGGGGGTGAGCGCAGATACGCAGTATTTT.

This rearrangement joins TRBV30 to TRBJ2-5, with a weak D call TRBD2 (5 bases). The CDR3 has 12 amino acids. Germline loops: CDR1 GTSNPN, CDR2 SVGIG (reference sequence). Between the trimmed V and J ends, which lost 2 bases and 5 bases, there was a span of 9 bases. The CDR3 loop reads CAWSSRGETQYF. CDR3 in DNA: TGTGCCTGGAGTTCGCGAGGGGAGACCCAGTACTTC.

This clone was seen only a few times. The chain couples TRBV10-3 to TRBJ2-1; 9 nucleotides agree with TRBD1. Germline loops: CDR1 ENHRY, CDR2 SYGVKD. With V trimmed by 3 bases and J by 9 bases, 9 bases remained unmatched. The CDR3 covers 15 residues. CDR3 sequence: CAISDGPGQGTEQFF. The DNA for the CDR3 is TGTGCCATCAGTGACGGACCCGGACAGGGGACTGAGCAGTTCTTC.

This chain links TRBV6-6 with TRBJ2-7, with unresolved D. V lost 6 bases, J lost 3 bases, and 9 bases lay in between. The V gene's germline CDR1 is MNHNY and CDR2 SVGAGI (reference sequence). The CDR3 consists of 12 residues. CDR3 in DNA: TGTGCCAGCAGACCGGGCGGCTACGAGCAGTACTTC. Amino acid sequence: CASRPGGYEQYF.

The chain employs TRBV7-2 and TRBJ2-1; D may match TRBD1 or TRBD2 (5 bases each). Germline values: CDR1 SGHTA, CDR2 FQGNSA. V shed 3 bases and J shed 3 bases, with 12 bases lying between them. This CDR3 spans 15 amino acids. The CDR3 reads CASSFRGAVYNEQFF. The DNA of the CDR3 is TGTGCCAGCAGCTTTAGGGGAGCGGTCTACAATGAGCAGTTCTTC.

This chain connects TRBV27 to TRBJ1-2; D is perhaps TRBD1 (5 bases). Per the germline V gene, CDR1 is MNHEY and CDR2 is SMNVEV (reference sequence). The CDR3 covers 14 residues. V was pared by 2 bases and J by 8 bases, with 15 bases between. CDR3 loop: CASSLTGPGRGYTF. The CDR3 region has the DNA TGTGCCAGCAGTTTAACGGGGCCCGGTCGAGGCTACACCTTC.

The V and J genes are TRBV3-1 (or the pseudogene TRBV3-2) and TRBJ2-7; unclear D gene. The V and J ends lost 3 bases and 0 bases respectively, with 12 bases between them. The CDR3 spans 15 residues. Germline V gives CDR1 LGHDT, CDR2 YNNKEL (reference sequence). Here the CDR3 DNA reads TGTGCCAGCAGCCATAACACCCCAAGCTCCTACGAGCAGTACTTC. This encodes CASSHNTPSSYEQYF.

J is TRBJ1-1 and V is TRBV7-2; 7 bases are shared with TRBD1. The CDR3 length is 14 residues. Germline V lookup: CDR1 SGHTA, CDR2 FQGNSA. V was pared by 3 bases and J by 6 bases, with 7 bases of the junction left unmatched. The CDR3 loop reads CASSFVRGRPEAFF. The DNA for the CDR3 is TGTGCCAGCAGCTTCGTCAGGGGGAGGCCTGAAGCTTTCTTT.

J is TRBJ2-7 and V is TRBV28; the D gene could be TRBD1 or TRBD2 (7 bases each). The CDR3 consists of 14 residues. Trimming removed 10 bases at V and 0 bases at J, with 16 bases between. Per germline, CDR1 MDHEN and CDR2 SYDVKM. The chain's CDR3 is CATAGGESSYEQYF. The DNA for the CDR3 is TGTGCCACCGCAGGGGGGGAGAGCTCCTACGAGCAGTACTTC.

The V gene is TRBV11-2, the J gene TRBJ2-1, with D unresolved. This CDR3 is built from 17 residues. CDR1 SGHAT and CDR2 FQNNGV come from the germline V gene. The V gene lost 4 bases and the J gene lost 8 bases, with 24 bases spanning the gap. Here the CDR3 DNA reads TGTGCCAGCAGCTCCCACTTTTGCCCCAACAGTACGTATGAGCAGTTCTTC. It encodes CASSSHFCPNSTYEQFF. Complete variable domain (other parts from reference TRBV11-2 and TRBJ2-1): EAGVAQSPRYKIIEKRQSVAFWCNPISGHATLYWYQQILGQGPKLLIQFQNNGVVDDSQLPKDRFSAERLKGVDSTLKIQPAKLEDSAVYLCASSSHFCPNSTYEQFFGPGTRLTVL.

CDR3 sequence: CSASPRDTGDPNYGYTF. The DNA of the CDR3 is TGCAGTGCTAGTCCCAGGGATACAGGGGACCCGAACTATGGCTACACCTTC. This chain connects TRBV20-1 to TRBJ1-2; TRBD1 agrees at 7 bases. The CDR3 contains 17 residues. Germline CDR1 reads DFQATT; CDR2 reads SNEGSKA (reference sequence). With 3 bases clipped from V and 2 bases from J, the junction kept 15 bases outside the gene matches.

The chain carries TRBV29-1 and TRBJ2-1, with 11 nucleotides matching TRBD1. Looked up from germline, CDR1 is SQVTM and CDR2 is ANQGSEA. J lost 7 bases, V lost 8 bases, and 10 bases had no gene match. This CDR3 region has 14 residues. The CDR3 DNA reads TGCAGCACCCGCGGGACAGGGGGATGGAATGAGCAGTTCTTC. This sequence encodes CSTRGTGGWNEQFF.

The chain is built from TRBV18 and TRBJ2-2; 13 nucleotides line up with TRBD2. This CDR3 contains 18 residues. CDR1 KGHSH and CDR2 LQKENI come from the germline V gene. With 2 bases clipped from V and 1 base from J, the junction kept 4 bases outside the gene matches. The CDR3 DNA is TGTGCCAGCTCACCAGGACTAGCGGGGGACCTGAACACCGGGGAGCTGTTTTTT. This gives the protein CASSPGLAGDLNTGELFF.

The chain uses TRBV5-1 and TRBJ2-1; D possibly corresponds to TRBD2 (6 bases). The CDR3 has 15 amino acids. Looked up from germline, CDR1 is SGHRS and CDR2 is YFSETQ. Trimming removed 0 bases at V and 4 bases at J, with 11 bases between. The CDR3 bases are TGCGCCAGCAGCTTGGGTAGCGGCACGTACAATGAGCAGTTCTTC. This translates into CASSLGSGTYNEQFF.

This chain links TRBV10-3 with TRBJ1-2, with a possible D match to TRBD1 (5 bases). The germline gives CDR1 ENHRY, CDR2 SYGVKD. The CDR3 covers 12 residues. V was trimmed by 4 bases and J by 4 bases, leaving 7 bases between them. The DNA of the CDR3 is TGTGCCATCAGTGGACAGCCCTATGGCTACACCTTC. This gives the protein CAISGQPYGYTF.

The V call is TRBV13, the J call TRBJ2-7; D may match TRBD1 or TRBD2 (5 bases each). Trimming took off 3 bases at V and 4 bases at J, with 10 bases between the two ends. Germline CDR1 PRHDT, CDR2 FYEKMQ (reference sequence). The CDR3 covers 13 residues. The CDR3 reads CASSFGGAYEQYF. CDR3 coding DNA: TGTGCCAGCAGCTTTGGGGGAGCTTACGAGCAGTACTTC.

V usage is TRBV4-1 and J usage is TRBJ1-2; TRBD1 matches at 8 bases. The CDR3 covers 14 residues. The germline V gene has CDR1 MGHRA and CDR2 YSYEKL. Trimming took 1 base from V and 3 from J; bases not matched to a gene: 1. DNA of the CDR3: TGCGCCAGCAGCCAAGCGGACAGGGACTATGGCTACACCTTC. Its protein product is CASSQADRDYGYTF.

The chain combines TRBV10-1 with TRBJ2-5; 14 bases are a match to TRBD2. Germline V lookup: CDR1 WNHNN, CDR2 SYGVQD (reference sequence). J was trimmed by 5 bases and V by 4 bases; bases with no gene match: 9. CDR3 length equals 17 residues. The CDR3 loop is CASSGGLAGASRETQYF. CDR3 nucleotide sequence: TGCGCCAGCAGTGGGGGACTAGCGGGAGCTTCGAGGGAGACCCAGTACTTC.

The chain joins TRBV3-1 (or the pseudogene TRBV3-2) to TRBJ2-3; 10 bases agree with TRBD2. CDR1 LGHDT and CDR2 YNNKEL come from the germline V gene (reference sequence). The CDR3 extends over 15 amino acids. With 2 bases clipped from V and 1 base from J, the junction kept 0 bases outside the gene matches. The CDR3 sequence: CASSQLAGGTDTQYF. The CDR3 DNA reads TGTGCCAGCAGCCAACTAGCGGGGGGCACAGATACGCAGTATTTT.

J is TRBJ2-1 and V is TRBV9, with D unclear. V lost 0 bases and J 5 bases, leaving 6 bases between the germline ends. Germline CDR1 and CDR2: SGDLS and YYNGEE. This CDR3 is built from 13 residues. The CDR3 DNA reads TGTGCCAGCAGCGTAGACTTTGACAATGAGCAGTTCTTC. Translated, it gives CASSVDFDNEQFF.

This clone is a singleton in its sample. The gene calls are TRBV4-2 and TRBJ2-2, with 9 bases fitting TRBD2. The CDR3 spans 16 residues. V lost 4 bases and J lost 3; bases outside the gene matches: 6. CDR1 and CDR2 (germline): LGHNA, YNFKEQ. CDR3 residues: CASSPQRGADTGELFF. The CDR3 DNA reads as TGTGCCAGCAGCCCCCAGCGGGGGGCGGACACCGGGGAGCTGTTTTTT.

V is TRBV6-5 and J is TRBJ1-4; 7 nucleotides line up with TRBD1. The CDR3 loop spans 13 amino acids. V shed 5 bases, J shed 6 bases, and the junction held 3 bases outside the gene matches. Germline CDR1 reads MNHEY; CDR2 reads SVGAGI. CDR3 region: CASSTDRDEKLFF. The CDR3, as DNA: TGTGCCAGCAGTACTGACAGGGATGAAAAACTGTTTTTT.

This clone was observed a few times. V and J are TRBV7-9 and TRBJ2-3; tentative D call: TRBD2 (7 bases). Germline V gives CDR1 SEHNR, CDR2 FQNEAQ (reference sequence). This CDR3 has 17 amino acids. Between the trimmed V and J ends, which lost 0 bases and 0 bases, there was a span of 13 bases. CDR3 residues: CASSLAHGGLSTDTQYF. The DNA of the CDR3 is TGTGCCAGCAGCTTAGCCCACGGGGGGCTAAGCACAGATACGCAGTATTTT.

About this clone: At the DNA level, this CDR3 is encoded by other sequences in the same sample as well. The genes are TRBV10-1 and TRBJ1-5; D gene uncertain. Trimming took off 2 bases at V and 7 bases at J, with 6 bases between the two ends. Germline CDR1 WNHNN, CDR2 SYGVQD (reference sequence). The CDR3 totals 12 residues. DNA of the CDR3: TGCGCCAGCAGTGAGGGCGGCCAGCCCCAGCATTTT. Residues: CASSEGGQPQHF.

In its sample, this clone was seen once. The DNA of the CDR3 is TGTGCCAGCAGCTTAGCCGACTGGACCGGGGAGCTGTTTTTT. Protein product: CASSLADWTGELFF. The chain uses TRBV7-9 and TRBJ2-2, with D hard to call. The CDR3 has 14 amino acids. V was clipped by 0 bases and J by 5 bases, with 7 bases between them. CDR1 and CDR2 (germline): SEHNR, FQNEAQ (reference sequence).